This T cell receptor beta chain stems from a study of shared clonotypes between healthy human individuals. Whole-study results and caveats: Sharing across four donors was highest in naive CD4 (roughly 5%) and lowest in memory CD8 (around 0.4%).

Deep was the level at which the assay was run. The sorted-subset replicate PCRs were given approximately 190 ng DNA, which is 27,000 or so T cell genomes. The method was immunoSEQ multiplex PCR; TCRdb's version includes in-frame clones alone and lacks a portion of them. In the table there are under 2,000,000 clones, approximately 94% of which are singletons. Concerning this clone itself: Its antigen is unidentified.

The naive CD8 fraction comprised CD45RO-negative cells positively selected for CCR7 and excluded terminally differentiated effector memory CD45RA+ cells. The clonotype was recovered from a man in his late teens or twenties in good health. Sequenced sample: naive CD8+ T cells sorted from blood.

As DNA, the CDR3 is TGTGCCAGCAGCCGTGACAGCTACGAGCAGTACTTC. Its translation: CASSRDSYEQYF. V gene TRBV11-1 combines with J gene TRBJ2-7; D is perhaps TRBD1 (5 bases). This CDR3 contains 12 residues. The V and J ends lost 5 bases and 3 bases respectively, with 8 bases between them. Germline CDR1 reads SGHAT; CDR2 reads FQDESV (reference sequence).